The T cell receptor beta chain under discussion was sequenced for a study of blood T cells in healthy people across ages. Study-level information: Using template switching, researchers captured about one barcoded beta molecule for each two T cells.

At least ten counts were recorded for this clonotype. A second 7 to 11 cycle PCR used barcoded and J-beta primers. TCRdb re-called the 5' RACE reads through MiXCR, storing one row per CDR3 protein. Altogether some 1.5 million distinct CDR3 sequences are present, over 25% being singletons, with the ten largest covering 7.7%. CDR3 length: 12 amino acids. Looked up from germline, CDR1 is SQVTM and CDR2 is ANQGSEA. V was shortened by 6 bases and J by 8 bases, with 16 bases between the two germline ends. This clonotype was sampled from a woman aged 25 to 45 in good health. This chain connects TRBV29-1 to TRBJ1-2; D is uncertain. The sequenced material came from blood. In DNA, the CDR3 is TGCAGCGTGAAGGACGGCTCGGTAGGCTACACCTTC. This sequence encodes CSVKDGSVGYTF.